This TCR beta chain originates from a study of T cell changes during pregnancy in multiple sclerosis. The CDR3 runs 13 residues. Germline CDR1 is SQVTM and CDR2 is ANQGSEA. This clone turned up a few times. At one boundary the junction diverges from the germline segment, which might be a read error. Assay used: immunoSEQ multiplex PCR; TCRdb lists only in-frame clones, some missing. The data show 35,000 to 45,000 clones, with around 90% seen just once and 4.5% to 5.5% held by the top ten. The sample in question was peripheral blood, obtained in the second trimester of pregnancy. The rearrangement uses TRBV29-1 and TRBJ2-1; TRBD1 is a possible D gene (6 bases). This TCR derives from a female donor in good health, enrolled as a control in a pregnancy study. The CDR3, as DNA: TGCAGCGTCGAAGGGGACACAACAAATGAGCAGTTCTTC. Translating gives CSVEGDTTNEQFF.